The next 2 T cell receptor beta chains were all read from a single sample in a study of T cell responses to AZD1222 COVID-19 vaccine. TCRdb's copy holds only in-frame clones and misses some; the assay was immunoSEQ multiplex PCR. The repertoire consists of 100,000 to 150,000 clones, with about 90% occurring once and the leading ten covering approximately 1%. Specimen: peripheral blood, collected on day 0 of AZD1222 vaccination. The origin of the receptors is an adult in good health.

J is TRBJ2-3 and V is TRBV5-6; D is unresolved. CDR1 is SGHDT, CDR2 YYEEEE, per germline. This CDR3 comprises 13 residues. The V end lost 3 bases, the J end lost 6 bases, and 11 bases lay between the germline ends. Written as DNA, the CDR3 is TGTGCCAGCAGCTCTTCCCAGTTGGATACGCAGTATTTT. Translation: CASSSSQLDTQYF.

DNA of the CDR3: TGTGCCAGCAGTCCGGGCGGGACGGAAAATGAAAAACTGTTTTTT. Protein product: CASSPGGTENEKLFF. V usage is TRBV28 and J usage is TRBJ1-4, with D perhaps TRBD1 (5 bases). The V gene lost 5 bases and the J gene lost 5 bases, with 15 bases spanning the gap. CDR3 size: 15 residues. Germline lookup yields CDR1 MDHEN and CDR2 SYDVKM.